The entry that follows covers one TCR beta chain sequence. Its antigen is as yet unknown. The sample belongs to a study of T cell repertoires in cytomegalovirus infection. The overall study: Through public TCR beta signatures, both CMV infection and matching HLA type were indicated. Study findings and constraints: Individuals carrying CMV plus the relevant HLA were identified by cumulative frequency of public TCR beta families.

TCRdb itself ran the reads through MiXCR, one entry per CDR3 protein. The table lists just over 300,000 distinct CDR3 sequences, 15% to 20% of them singletons. CDR1 SGHVS and CDR2 FNYEAQ come from the germline V gene. V gave up 7 bases and J gave up 0 bases, with 22 bases separating them. The CDR3 contains 19 residues. The chain carries TRBV7-6 and TRBJ2-6, with D perhaps TRBD1 (6 bases). The receptor was derived from a human donor in good health (CMV status not recorded). Some clones in this sample may be carry-over from other donors' samples. The sequenced sample consisted of PBMCs. Here the CDR3 DNA reads TGTGCCAGCACCGCGCGTGCAGGGGCGATTGGCTCTGGGGCCAACGTCCTGACTTTC. Translation: CASTARAGAIGSGANVLTF. The full variable domain, completed using reference TRBV7-6 and TRBJ2-6, is GAGVSQSPRYKVTKRGQDVALRCDPISGHVSLYWYRQALGQGPEFLTYFNYEAQQDKSGLPNDRFSAERPEGSISTLTIQRTEQRDSAMYRCASTARAGAIGSGANVLTFGAGSRLTVL.